This entry concerns a single T cell receptor beta chain. The data are from a study of blood T cell repertoires in COVID-19. About the study: Some COVID-19 samples were acute and others convalescent; all came from the United States, Italy and Spain. From T cells, B-cell-depleted T cells, or PBMCs came the material, which was cDNA or gDNA.

This CDR3 comprises 15 residues. Per germline, CDR1 SNHLY and CDR2 FYNNEI. V lost 6 bases and J 10 bases, leaving 19 bases between the germline ends. How the authors handled the data: Reference gene primer amplification gave estimated nucleated cell counts. Profiling relied on immunoSEQ multiplex PCR, and the TCRdb table lists in-frame clones only, not all of them. V and J calls and clone size follow that table, whereas D and trimming were derived from the DNA. The sample contains approximately 51,000 clones, more than 85% of which appear only once. V and J are TRBV2 and TRBJ1-6; D might be TRBD1 (6 bases). The receptor comes from a man between 40 and 49 years old with active COVID-19. Sequenced input: peripheral blood. The DNA for the CDR3 is TGTGCCAGCAGCCGCCCGACAGGAGTCATGTCACCCCTCCACTTT. This codes for CASSRPTGVMSPLHF.